What follows are 13 T cell receptor beta chains derived from one specimen sequenced in a study of shared clonotypes between healthy human individuals. TCRdb's table, derived via immunoSEQ multiplex PCR, lists solely in-frame clones and lacks some. The repertoire holds about a million clones, 75% seen once, with approximately 1.5% in the top ten. Material for sequencing was memory CD4+ T cells sorted from blood. The subset is: CD45RA-negative fraction. The receptors stem from a man aged 18 to 29 in good health.

V gene TRBV10-3 combines with J gene TRBJ2-1, with 8 nucleotides matching TRBD2. The CDR3 extends over 15 amino acids. The J segment lost 2 bases and the V segment lost 7 bases, leaving 7 bases of the junction unmatched. CDR1 and CDR2 from the germline V gene are ENHRY and SYGVKD. CDR3 sequence: CAIKDDGGAYNEQFF. The CDR3 bases are TGTGCCATCAAGGATGACGGGGGGGCCTACAATGAGCAGTTCTTC.

The sample holds a few counts of this clone. V is TRBV4-2 and J is TRBJ2-7; TRBD2 agrees at 7 bases. V was pared by 3 bases and J by 6 bases, with 11 bases of the junction left unmatched. In germline, CDR1 is LGHNA, CDR2 YNFKEQ. This CDR3 is 15 amino acids long. The CDR3 DNA reads as TGTGCCAGCAGCCAGGCTGCGGGGGATGCAATCGAGCAGTACTTC. It is translated as CASSQAAGDAIEQYF.

The V and J genes are TRBV18 and TRBJ1-1; maybe TRBD1 (6 bases). V dropped 9 bases and J dropped 0 bases, with 11 bases sitting between them. The germline V gene encodes CDR1 KGHSH and CDR2 LQKENI. This CDR3 comprises 13 residues. CDR3 in DNA: TGTGCCAGTACAGGGATTATGAACACTGAAGCTTTCTTT. Its translation: CASTGIMNTEAFF.

CDR3 in amino acids: CASSVELTEQYF. In nucleotides, the CDR3 is TGTGCCAGCAGCGTAGAATTGACCGAGCAGTACTTC. This sequence joins TRBV9 and TRBJ2-7; D not certain. Germline CDR1 and CDR2: SGDLS and YYNGEE. V shed 0 bases and J shed 6 bases, with 7 bases lying between them. The CDR3 has 12 amino acids.

The genes are TRBV5-4 and TRBJ2-1; 9 nucleotides line up with TRBD1. J lost 6 bases, V lost 4 bases, and 8 bases had no gene match. Germline V gene lookup returns CDR1 SGHNT and CDR2 YYREEE (reference sequence). The CDR3 has 15 residues. The chain's CDR3 is CASSQGQGNSNEQFF. CDR3 nucleotide sequence: TGTGCCAGCAGCCAGGGACAGGGAAATTCCAATGAGCAGTTCTTC.

This chain uses TRBV6-1 with TRBJ2-4; possibly TRBD2 for D (5 bases). V gave up 7 bases and J gave up 9 bases, with 19 bases separating them. CDR1 is MNHNS and CDR2 is SASEGT in the germline V gene. This CDR3 is 14 amino acids long. The CDR3 DNA sequence: TGTGCCAGCACGGTATCCACCCAAGGAGGCATTCAGTACTTC. Its protein product is CASTVSTQGGIQYF.

This clone was found once. This chain connects TRBV5-5 to TRBJ1-3; D unclear. CDR1 is SGHKS, CDR2 YYEKEE, per germline (reference sequence). The CDR3 covers 15 residues. The germline V and J ends were trimmed by 4 bases and 0 bases, with 11 bases remaining between them. The CDR3 DNA reads TGTGCCAGCAGCCCGGACGCGTTCTCTGGAAACACCATATATTTT. Encoded protein: CASSPDAFSGNTIYF.

This clone was picked up one time. The rearrangement uses TRBV5-1 and TRBJ1-1, with D tentatively TRBD1 (5 bases). Germline V lookup: CDR1 SGHRS, CDR2 YFSETQ. The CDR3 is 15 amino acids. Trimming cost V 0 bases and J 0 bases, with 9 bases left between them. The CDR3 DNA is TGCGCCAGCAGCTTGGGGGGCATTATGAACACTGAAGCTTTCTTT. It specifies CASSLGGIMNTEAFF.

The chain is built from TRBV5-8 and TRBJ2-5, with D tentatively TRBD1 (5 bases). In germline, CDR1 is SGHTS, CDR2 YDEGEE. V was cut by 2 bases and J by 7 bases, with 15 bases left in between. The CDR3 has 14 amino acids. The CDR3: CASSFDQGRGTQYF. As DNA, the CDR3 is TGTGCCAGCAGCTTCGATCAGGGTAGGGGGACCCAGTACTTC. Using reference TRBV5-8 and TRBJ2-5 for the parts outside the CDR3, the full variable domain is EAGVTQSPTHLIKTRGQQATLRCSPISGHTSVYWYQQALGLGLQFLLWYDEGEERNRGNFPPRFSGRQFPNYSSELNVNALELEDSALYLCASSFDQGRGTQYFGPGTRLLVL.

The chain combines TRBV5-4 with TRBJ2-3; TRBD1 matches 7 bases. CDR3 length equals 13 residues. V shed 4 bases and J 5 bases; nucleotides not matched to a gene: 4. The germline gives CDR1 SGHNT, CDR2 YYREEE (reference sequence). CDR3 in DNA: TGTGCCAGCAGCGTCCAGGGGGAAGATACGCAGTATTTT. Amino acid sequence: CASSVQGEDTQYF.

The chain is built from TRBV6-5 and TRBJ2-7; D is ambiguous. Per germline, CDR1 MNHEY and CDR2 SVGAGI. The V gene lost 9 bases and the J gene lost 1 base, with 13 bases spanning the gap. The CDR3 runs 13 residues. CDR3 sequence: CASAVRRSYEQYF. The CDR3 bases are TGTGCCAGTGCGGTCCGTAGGTCCTACGAGCAGTACTTC.

The chain uses TRBV6-4 and TRBJ1-1, with 8 positions matching TRBD1. V gave up 9 bases and J gave up 3 bases; unmatched junction bases: 9. The CDR3 loop spans 14 amino acids. The V gene's germline CDR1 is MRHNA and CDR2 SNTAGT. The CDR3 DNA follows: TGTGCCAGTGCCCTCACAGGGGGTGACACTGAAGCTTTCTTT. Protein product: CASALTGGDTEAFF.

The chain recombines TRBV6-1 with TRBJ2-3; D not certain. CDR1 MNHNS and CDR2 SASEGT come from the germline V gene. The CDR3 totals 13 residues. V lost 1 base, J lost 4 bases, and 6 bases lay in between. The CDR3 is CASSEGIADTQYF. The CDR3 nucleotides are TGTGCCAGCAGTGAAGGAATCGCAGATACGCAGTATTTT.